This is a list of T cell receptor beta chains from one sample in a study of control samples from healthy donors and cancer patients. The method was immunoSEQ multiplex PCR; TCRdb's version includes in-frame clones alone and lacks a portion of them. This table has about 130,000 clones, approximately 92% appearing once. Material: PBMCs. The origin of the receptors is a man older than 75 with head and neck cancer. Both conserved end residues are part of each CDR3. D genes are given only for firm matches. Expanded clones get a size class; other rows say once, few or many, or leave the size out.

clone_size	j_call	d_call	v_call	cdr3_aa	cdr3_nt
-	TRBJ1-2	-	TRBV7-5	CARSSRDTFYGYTF	TGTGCCAGAAGCTCCCGGGACACCTTCTATGGCTACACCTTC
-	TRBJ1-5	-	TRBV2	CASSVRLLNQPQHF	TGTGCCAGCAGTGTGCGGTTGCTCAATCAGCCCCAGCATTTT
-	TRBJ1-4	-	TRBV12-3/TRBV12-4	CASSLEFGKLFF	TGTGCCAGCAGTTTAGAATTTGGAAAACTGTTTTTT
-	TRBJ2-7	-	TRBV9	CASSVAPHYEQYF	TGTGCCAGCAGCGTAGCCCCCCACTACGAGCAGTACTTC
few	TRBJ1-4	-	TRBV12-3/TRBV12-4	CASSFSQQGKLFF	TGTGCCAGCAGTTTCTCCCAGCAGGGCAAACTGTTTTTT
-	TRBJ2-4	TRBD2	TRBV19	CASSPGLAGGNIQYF	TGTGCCAGTAGTCCGGGACTAGCGGGGGGAAACATTCAGTACTTC
-	TRBJ1-2	-	TRBV5-4	CASSLGDPSMVGYTF	TGTGCCAGCAGCTTGGGGGACCCCAGTATGGTTGGCTACACCTTC
-	TRBJ2-5	-	TRBV5-8	CASSLLLGETQYF	TGTGCCAGCAGCTTGTTATTGGGAGAGACCCAGTACTTC
-	TRBJ2-5	-	TRBV4-3	CASSQDPPQQGRETQYF	TGCGCCAGCAGCCAAGATCCTCCCCAGCAAGGAAGGGAGACCCAGTACTTC
-	TRBJ2-1	-	TRBV5-4	CASSLGLGGVGTHEQFF	TGTGCCAGCAGCTTGGGCTTAGGGGGGGTCGGGACACATGAGCAGTTCTTC
-	TRBJ1-1	-	TRBV30	CAWSGQVGRKTEAFF	TGTGCCTGGAGTGGACAGGTGGGGAGAAAAACTGAAGCTTTCTTT
-	TRBJ1-3	-	TRBV7-2	CASSPGDFLSGNTIYF	TGTGCCAGCAGCCCCGGTGATTTCCTCTCTGGAAACACCATATATTTT
-	TRBJ2-7	-	TRBV6-7	CASRVACLHPYEQYF	TGTGCCAGCCGGGTGGCGTGTTTACACCCCTACGAGCAGTACTTC
-	TRBJ2-7	-	TRBV27	CASSFKGHLYEQYF	TGTGCCAGCAGTTTCAAGGGACACCTCTACGAGCAGTACTTC
-	TRBJ1-2	TRBD1	TRBV14	CASSPGQGNYGYTF	TGTGCCAGCAGCCCGGGACAGGGCAACTATGGCTACACCTTC
-	TRBJ1-1	-	TRBV6-5	CASGNGYSLNTEAFF	TGTGCCAGCGGTAACGGCTACAGTCTGAACACTGAAGCTTTCTTT
-	TRBJ1-1	-	TRBV29-1	CSEGDRGGVRNTEAFF	TGCAGCGAAGGGGACCGGGGAGGTGTGAGGAACACTGAAGCTTTCTTT
-	TRBJ1-5	TRBD1	TRBV6-5	CASRRQGKDQPQHF	TGTGCCAGCAGGCGACAGGGGAAAGACCAGCCCCAGCATTTT
-	TRBJ2-2	-	TRBV19	CASRRNTGELFF	TGTGCCAGTAGAAGGAACACCGGGGAGCTGTTTTTT
-	TRBJ1-1	-	TRBV7-9	CASSLSGRNTEAFF	TGTGCCAGCAGCTTATCCGGGAGGAACACTGAAGCTTTCTTT
-	TRBJ2-5	TRBD2	TRBV5-6	CASSLRTSGGQETQYF	TGTGCCAGCAGCTTGCGTACTAGCGGGGGCCAAGAGACCCAGTACTTC
-	TRBJ2-5	TRBD2	TRBV6-5	CASSPWEGTQYF	TGTGCCAGCAGTCCCTGGGAGGGGACCCAGTACTTC
-	TRBJ2-7	TRBD2	TRBV18	CASSTTSGGTFYEQYF	TGTGCCAGCTCAACTACTAGCGGGGGGACTTTCTACGAGCAGTACTTC
-	TRBJ2-3	TRBD1	TRBV5-5	CASSSLKGQGPLRQYF	TGTGCCAGCAGCTCCTTGAAAGGACAGGGCCCCTTGAGGCAGTATTTT
few	TRBJ2-5	-	TRBV11-2	CASSLGNHETQYF	TGTGCCAGCAGCTTAGGGAACCACGAGACCCAGTACTTC
-	TRBJ2-1	TRBD2	TRBV7-6	CASSLGGGRAGEQFF	TGTGCCAGCAGCTTAGGGGGCGGGAGGGCAGGTGAGCAGTTCTTC
-	TRBJ2-2	TRBD2	TRBV18	CASSPPSGSSGELFF	TGTGCCAGCTCACCACCTAGCGGGAGCTCCGGGGAGCTGTTTTTT
-	TRBJ1-1	-	TRBV7-8	CASSLNVQAVAFF	TGTGCCAGCAGCTTAAATGTTCAGGCAGTAGCTTTCTTT
-	TRBJ2-4	-	TRBV7-9	CASSLMIKNIQYF	TGTGCCAGCAGCTTAATGATTAAAAACATTCAGTACTTC
-	TRBJ2-2	-	TRBV14	CASSPPAGWSGELFF	TGTGCCAGCAGCCCTCCTGCGGGATGGTCCGGGGAGCTGTTTTTT
-	TRBJ2-2	TRBD1	TRBV6-6	CASSYTDRGFTGELFF	TGTGCCAGCAGTTACACGGACAGGGGATTCACCGGGGAGCTGTTTTTT
-	TRBJ1-3	TRBD1	TRBV6-1	CASRTGTTGNTIYF	TGTGCCAGCAGGACAGGGACTACTGGAAACACCATATATTTT
-	TRBJ1-4	TRBD1	TRBV7-9	CASSEDRDRGLKLFF	TGTGCCAGCAGCGAGGATCGGGACAGGGGGCTAAAACTGTTTTTT
-	TRBJ2-7	-	TRBV5-1	CASSLSPHVLEQYF	TGCGCCAGCAGCTTATCCCCACATGTTCTCGAGCAGTACTTC
-	TRBJ2-7	-	TRBV5-1	CASSLVRGTFLEQYF	TGCGCCAGCAGCTTGGTACGGGGAACCTTTCTTGAGCAGTACTTC
-	TRBJ2-3	TRBD1	TRBV5-1	CASSLYRTGSTDTQYF	TGCGCCAGCAGCTTGTACCGGACAGGGAGCACAGATACGCAGTATTTT
-	TRBJ2-5	TRBD2	TRBV5-1	CASRRRGADETQYF	TGCGCCAGCAGACGGCGGGGGGCGGATGAGACCCAGTACTTC
-	TRBJ1-6	-	TRBV7-9	CASSTDRSSYNSPLHF	TGTGCCAGCAGCACAGACAGAAGCTCCTATAATTCACCCCTCCACTTT
-	TRBJ1-1	-	TRBV10-3	CAAQGTYTEAFF	TGTGCCGCACAGGGTACTTACACTGAAGCTTTCTTT
-	TRBJ2-7	-	TRBV5-4	CASSLERQPEGYF	TGTGCCAGCAGCTTGGAACGGCAGCCGGAGGGGTACTTC
-	TRBJ1-1	-	TRBV6-5	CASSYQPGKTEAFF	TGTGCCAGCAGTTATCAACCGGGGAAAACTGAAGCTTTCTTT